Presented here are 26 T cell receptor beta chains from one specimen sequenced in a study of cytomegalovirus exposure and HLA in healthy donors. PCR used 60 Vbeta primers and 13 Jbeta primers. Profiling relied on immunoSEQ multiplex PCR, and the TCRdb table lists in-frame clones only, not all of them. The sample holds 110,000 to 150,000 clones, around 72% seen once. Sequencing input: PBMCs. Receptor source: a man younger than 35 in good health and CMV-seropositive.

This clone was seen only a few times. CDR3 coding DNA: TGTGCCAGCAGCGGACCGGGACTAGCGGTGGAGACCCAGTACTTC. Protein product: CASSGPGLAVETQYF. The rearrangement joins TRBV7-9 to TRBJ2-5; 11 nucleotides line up with TRBD2. This CDR3 contains 15 residues. Trimming at V came to 5 bases and at J to 5 bases, leaving 7 bases not matched to a gene. Germline-derived CDR1 and CDR2 are SEHNR and FQNEAQ (reference sequence).

The rearrangement joins TRBV5-6 to TRBJ2-7; TRBD2 might be the D (5 bases). In germline, CDR1 is SGHDT, CDR2 YYEEEE. The ends were cut back, 5 bases at V and 4 bases at J, with 13 bases in the middle. The CDR3 extends over 13 amino acids. CDR3 coding DNA: TGTGCCAGCAGTTGGGCGCCGGGATACGAGCAGTACTTC. Translating gives CASSWAPGYEQYF.

This chain joins TRBV30 and TRBJ1-2; TRBD1 matches 10 bases. With V trimmed by 4 bases and J by 11 bases, 13 bases remained unmatched. CDR3 length: 14 amino acids. Germline values: CDR1 GTSNPN, CDR2 SVGIG (reference sequence). The CDR3 sequence: CAWKFTGQGIRYTF. CDR3 bases: TGTGCCTGGAAATTTACGGGACAGGGGATCCGGTACACCTTC.

Here the CDR3 DNA reads TGTGCCAGCAGCCAAGAAAGCGGGAGGGCCTCTATTGAGCAGTTCTTC. As protein: CASSQESGRASIEQFF. V gene TRBV4-2 combines with J gene TRBJ2-1, with 10 bases that match TRBD2. Per germline, CDR1 LGHNA and CDR2 YNFKEQ. CDR3 length: 16 amino acids. With 0 bases clipped from V and 9 bases from J, the junction kept 8 bases outside the gene matches.

This clone was seen a single time. The genes are TRBV6-5 and TRBJ1-1; TRBD1 is a possible D gene (5 bases). The germline gives CDR1 MNHEY, CDR2 SVGAGI. The CDR3 sequence is 16 residues long. With 0 bases removed from V and 4 bases from J, the gap between germline ends came to 15 bases. The CDR3 coding sequence is TGTGCCAGCAGTTACTCATCGGGGGAATGGTTCACTGAAGCTTTCTTT. This codes for CASSYSSGEWFTEAFF.

This clone was seen a single time. The V and J genes are TRBV6-5 and TRBJ1-2; D not resolved. Germline CDR1 MNHEY, CDR2 SVGAGI. The CDR3 length is 16 residues. V was clipped by 0 bases and J by 0 bases, with 11 bases between them. The CDR3: CASSYSPGRANYGYTF. CDR3 DNA sequence: TGTGCCAGCAGTTACTCCCCAGGCCGAGCTAACTATGGCTACACCTTC.

The chain links TRBV5-1 to TRBJ2-1; 8 nucleotides match TRBD1. The CDR3 consists of 14 residues. Germline loops: CDR1 SGHRS, CDR2 YFSETQ. J was trimmed by 7 bases and V by 4 bases; bases with no gene match: 7. The CDR3 region has the DNA TGCGCCAGCAGCCTCGACAGGGGAGATAATGAGCAGTTCTTC. Its translation: CASSLDRGDNEQFF. The full variable domain, rest sourced from reference TRBV5-1 and TRBJ2-1, is KAGVTQTPRYLIKTRGQQVTLSCSPISGHRSVSWYQQTPGQGLQFLFEYFSETQRNKGNFPGRFSGRQFSNSRSEMNVSTLELGDSALYLCASSLDRGDNEQFFGPGTRLTVL.

The genes are TRBV15 and TRBJ2-3; TRBD2 agrees at 7 bases. CDR3 length equals 15 residues. Trimming at V came to 2 bases and at J to 6 bases, leaving 8 bases not matched to a gene. Looked up from germline, CDR1 is LNHNV and CDR2 is YYDKDF (reference sequence). CDR3 region: CATSRSRTSTDTQYF. As DNA, the CDR3 is TGTGCCACCAGCAGATCCCGGACTAGTACGGATACGCAGTATTTT.

The DNA for the CDR3 is TGCGCCAGCAGCCAAGGGGGGCGAGCGGAATACAATGAGCAGTTCTTC. This translates into CASSQGGRAEYNEQFF. V is TRBV4-3 and J is TRBJ2-1; possible D gene TRBD1, 6 bases. V lost 1 base and J 4 bases, leaving 14 bases between the germline ends. The germline CDR1 and CDR2 sequences are LGHNA and YSLEER. The CDR3 has 16 amino acids.

The CDR3 loop is CASRETGGSFMTYGYTF. The DNA of the CDR3 is TGTGCCAGCAGGGAGACAGGGGGGTCTTTTATGACCTATGGCTACACCTTC. The rearrangement links TRBV28 to TRBJ1-2; 9 bases map to TRBD1. Per the germline V gene, CDR1 is MDHEN and CDR2 is SYDVKM. The CDR3 extends over 17 amino acids. The V and J ends lost 6 bases and 4 bases, in that order; junction bases with no gene match: 15.

V and J are TRBV28 and TRBJ2-7, with D tentatively TRBD1 (6 bases). Germline CDR1 and CDR2: MDHEN and SYDVKM. The V end lost 10 bases, the J end lost 5 bases, and 21 bases lay between the germline ends. The CDR3 consists of 14 residues. CDR3 sequence (DNA): TGTGCCACCAGAGCTGGCCAGGGGAGCAACGAGCAGTACTTC. This sequence encodes CATRAGQGSNEQYF. Filled out from reference TRBV28 and TRBJ2-7, the complete variable domain reads DVKVTQSSRYLVKRTGEKVFLECVQDMDHENMFWYRQDPGLGLRLIYFSYDVKMKEKGDIPEGYSVSREKKERFSLILESASTNQTSMYLCATRAGQGSNEQYFGPGTRLTVT.

This clone has a handful of counts. This chain uses TRBV29-1 with TRBJ2-7; D might be TRBD1 (5 bases). The germline gives CDR1 SQVTM, CDR2 ANQGSEA. The V end lost 5 bases, the J end lost 2 bases, and 10 bases lay between the germline ends. This CDR3 is 12 amino acids long. For the CDR3, the DNA is TGCAGCGTTTTTGACAGAACCTACGAGCAGTACTTC. Translating gives CSVFDRTYEQYF.

The chain recombines TRBV2 with TRBJ1-1; no firm D call. CDR1 is SNHLY, CDR2 FYNNEI, per germline. Trimming removed 4 bases from V and 1 base from J, with 7 bases in between. The CDR3 totals 13 residues. CDR3 sequence reads: CASSVETNTEAFF. The CDR3, as DNA: TGTGCCAGCAGTGTGGAGACGAACACTGAAGCTTTCTTT.

On this clone: The CDR3 does not close with the conserved phenylalanine or tryptophan, likely indicating a read error. The CDR3 protein is CASSQDIRVGTEAFV. CDR3 sequence (DNA): TGTGCCAGCAGCCAAGATATCAGGGTGGGCACTGAAGCTTTCGTT. This rearrangement joins TRBV4-2 to TRBJ1-1; a weak D match, TRBD1 (5 bases). The CDR3 extends over 15 amino acids. Germline CDR1 and CDR2: LGHNA and YNFKEQ. V lost 0 bases and J 4 bases, leaving 12 bases between the germline ends.

This clone appeared a few times. In nucleotides, the CDR3 is TGTGCCAGCAGTGAGAGGAATTTCTACGAGCAGTACTTC. Its translation is CASSERNFYEQYF. The J gene is TRBJ2-7, the V gene TRBV25-1, with D uncertain. The germline CDR1 and CDR2 sequences are MGHDK and SYGVNS. The CDR3 is made up of 13 amino acids. The V gene lost 3 bases and the J gene lost 3 bases, with 9 bases spanning the gap.

V gene TRBV29-1 combines with J gene TRBJ2-5; tentative D call: TRBD1 (6 bases). The germline gives CDR1 SQVTM, CDR2 ANQGSEA. Trimming shortened V by 4 bases and J by 5 bases, and 14 bases separated the two germline ends. The CDR3 is made up of 13 amino acids. For the CDR3, the DNA is TGCAGCGTTGCGCAGATCCAGGGGGAGACCCAGTACTTC. This codes for CSVAQIQGETQYF.

This clone was recorded a few times. The chain couples TRBV28 to TRBJ1-1; D is undetermined. V shed 3 bases and J shed 7 bases, with 9 bases lying between them. Per the germline V gene, CDR1 is MDHEN and CDR2 is SYDVKM. The CDR3 totals 12 residues. The CDR3, as DNA: TGTGCCAGCAGTTTCCTACCCTTTGAAGCTTTCTTT. Translation: CASSFLPFEAFF.

The rearrangement uses TRBV28 and TRBJ1-2, with 8 bases aligning to TRBD1. This CDR3 has 15 amino acids. V lost 2 bases, J lost 0 bases, and 2 bases stayed unmatched. Per the germline V gene, CDR1 is MDHEN and CDR2 is SYDVKM. The CDR3 DNA reads as TGTGCCAGCAGTTTAACAGGGGGACCTAACTATGGCTACACCTTC. Encoded protein: CASSLTGGPNYGYTF.

This clone was counted once. The chain links TRBV6-6 to TRBJ2-5; TRBD2 is a possible D gene (5 bases). Matching the DNA end better, TRBJ2-7 makes the J call doubtful. The CDR3 totals 13 residues. CDR1 is MNHNY and CDR2 is SVGAGI in the germline V gene (reference sequence). CDR3 region: CASSYSRGYEQYF. CDR3 DNA: TGTGCCAGCAGTTACTCCCGAGGGTACGAGCAGTACTTC.

The chain carries TRBV2 and TRBJ2-2, with no clear D. Trimming took off 1 base at V and 7 bases at J, with 7 bases between the two ends. There are 13 residues in the CDR3. Germline V gene lookup returns CDR1 SNHLY and CDR2 FYNNEI. This CDR3 is CASSEVSRGELFF. The CDR3 bases are TGTGCCAGCAGTGAAGTTAGTCGCGGGGAGCTGTTTTTT.

The rearrangement uses TRBV30 and TRBJ2-5; 13 bases match TRBD2. The assigned J gene may be wrong: the sequence end matches TRBJ2-7 better. Germline-derived CDR1 and CDR2 are GTSNPN and SVGIG (reference sequence). CDR3 length: 17 residues. Here the CDR3 reads CAWRDGTSGKKAYEQYF. The DNA of the CDR3 is TGTGCCTGGAGGGACGGGACTAGCGGGAAGAAGGCCTACGAGCAGTACTTC.

The V gene is TRBV5-6, the J gene TRBJ1-3; the D is unclear. Deletions cut 0 bases from V and 0 bases from J, with 10 bases between. The CDR3 runs 16 residues. Germline-derived CDR1 and CDR2 are SGHDT and YYEEEE. CDR3 amino acids: CASSLGAYSSGNTIYF. CDR3 coding DNA: TGTGCCAGCAGCTTGGGTGCCTATTCCTCTGGAAACACCATATATTTT.

The CDR3 nucleotides read TGTGCCAGCAGTTGGGACTGGCACTACAATGAGCAGTTCTTC. This encodes CASSWDWHYNEQFF. The chain employs TRBV6-5 and TRBJ2-1, with D perhaps TRBD2 (6 bases). V lost 4 bases and J lost 3, with 10 bases in between. The CDR3 is made up of 14 amino acids. Germline CDR1 is MNHEY and CDR2 is SVGAGI.

The gene calls are TRBV7-9 and TRBJ2-2; 7 bases are a match to TRBD2. The V gene end was trimmed by 4 bases and the J gene end by 5 bases; junction bases not matched to a gene: 13. CDR3 size: 17 residues. Per the germline V gene, CDR1 is SEHNR and CDR2 is FQNEAQ (reference sequence). The CDR3 DNA reads as TGTGCCAGCAGCTCCCACGGAGAGTGGGGGGGGACCGGGGAGCTGTTTTTT. Encoded protein: CASSSHGEWGGTGELFF.

A few counts support this clone. J is TRBJ1-4 and V is TRBV14, with D maybe TRBD1 (5 bases). Germline values: CDR1 SGHDN, CDR2 FVKESK. Trimming stripped 4 bases from V and 1 base from J, with 13 bases between. This CDR3 contains 16 residues. The DNA for the CDR3 is TGTGCCAGCAGCCGACCGGGGGAAGGAACTAATGAAAAACTGTTTTTT. The encoded protein is CASSRPGEGTNEKLFF.

The gene calls are TRBV2 and TRBJ1-2, with no clear D. The CDR3 has 14 residues. V lost 2 bases to trimming and J lost 2 bases, with 9 bases between them. Germline CDR1 SNHLY, CDR2 FYNNEI. For the CDR3, the DNA is TGTGCCAGCAGTGAACAAAGACAAAACTATGGCTACACCTTC. Translated, it gives CASSEQRQNYGYTF.